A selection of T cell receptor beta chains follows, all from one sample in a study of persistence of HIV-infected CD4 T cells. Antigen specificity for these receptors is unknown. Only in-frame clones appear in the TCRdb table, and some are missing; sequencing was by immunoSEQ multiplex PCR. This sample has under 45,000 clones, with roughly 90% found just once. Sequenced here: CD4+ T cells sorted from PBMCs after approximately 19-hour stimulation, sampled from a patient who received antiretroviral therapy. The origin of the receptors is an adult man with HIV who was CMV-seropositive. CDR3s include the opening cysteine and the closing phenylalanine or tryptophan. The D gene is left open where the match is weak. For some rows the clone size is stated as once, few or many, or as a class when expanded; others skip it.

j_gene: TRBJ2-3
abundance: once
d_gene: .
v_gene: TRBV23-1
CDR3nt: TGCGCCAGCAGTCAGGCGACATCGACAGATCCAGATACGCAGTATTTT
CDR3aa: CASSQATSTDPDTQYF

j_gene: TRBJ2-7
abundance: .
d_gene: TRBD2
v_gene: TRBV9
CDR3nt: TGTGCCAGCAGCGTAGAAGTGGGGGGGGCCTACGAGCAGTACTTC
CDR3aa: CASSVEVGGAYEQYF

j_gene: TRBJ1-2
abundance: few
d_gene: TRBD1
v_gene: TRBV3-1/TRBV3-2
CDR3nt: TGTGCCAGCAGCCAAAGGACAGGGCTCTATGGCTACACCTTC
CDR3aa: CASSQRTGLYGYTF

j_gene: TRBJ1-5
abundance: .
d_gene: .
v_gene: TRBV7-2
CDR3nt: TGTGCCAGCAGCTTAACCGCGACAGAAAGCAATCAGCCCCAGCATTTT
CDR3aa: CASSLTATESNQPQHF

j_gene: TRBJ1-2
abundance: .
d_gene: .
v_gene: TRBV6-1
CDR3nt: TGTGCCAGCAGTGAACTGGGACAAGGCTATGGCTACACCTTC
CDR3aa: CASSELGQGYGYTF

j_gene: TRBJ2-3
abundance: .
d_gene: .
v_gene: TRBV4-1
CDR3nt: TGCGCCAGCAGCCATCCCAGGAAGGATACGCAGTATTTT
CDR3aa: CASSHPRKDTQYF

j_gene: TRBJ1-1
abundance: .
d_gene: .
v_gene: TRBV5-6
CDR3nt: TGTGCCAGCAGCTTGAGCGCAGGGATTCCTTTCTTT
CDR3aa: CASSLSAGIPFF

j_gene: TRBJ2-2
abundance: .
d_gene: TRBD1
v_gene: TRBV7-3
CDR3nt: TGTGCCAGCAGCCCCCAACAGGGGGGGAACACCGGGGAGCTGTTTTTT
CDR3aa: CASSPQQGGNTGELFF

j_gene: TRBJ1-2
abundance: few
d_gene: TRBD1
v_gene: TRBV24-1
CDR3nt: TGTGCCACCAGTGACTCGAATTCGGACAGGTACTATGGCTACACCTTC
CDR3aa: CATSDSNSDRYYGYTF

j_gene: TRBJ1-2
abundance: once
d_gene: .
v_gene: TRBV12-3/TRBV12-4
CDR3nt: TGTGCCAGCAGTCCAGACAGAAACTATGGCTACACCTTC
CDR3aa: CASSPDRNYGYTF

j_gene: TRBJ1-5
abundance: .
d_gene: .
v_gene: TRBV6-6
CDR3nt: TGTGCCAGCAGTTCCCCTGACGGGGGAGGGAATCAGCCCCAGCATTTT
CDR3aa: CASSSPDGGGNQPQHF

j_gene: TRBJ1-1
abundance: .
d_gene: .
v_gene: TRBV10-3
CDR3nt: TGTGCCATCAGACCAGTAAACACTGAAGCTTTCTTT
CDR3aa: CAIRPVNTEAFF

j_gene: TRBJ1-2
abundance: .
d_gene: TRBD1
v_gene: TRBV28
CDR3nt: TGTGCCAGCAGTTTAGTGGACAGGGTAGATGGCTACACCTTC
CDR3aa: CASSLVDRVDGYTF

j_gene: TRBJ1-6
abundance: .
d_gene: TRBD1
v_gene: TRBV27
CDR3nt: TGTGCCATCCGGGACAGGCCTCTCAATTCACCCCTCCACTTT
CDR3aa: CAIRDRPLNSPLHF

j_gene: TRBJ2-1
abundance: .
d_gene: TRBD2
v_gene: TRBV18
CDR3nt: TGTGCCAGCTCACCACCGGGACTAGCGGGGGGGAACAATGAGCAGTTCTTC
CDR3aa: CASSPPGLAGGNNEQFF

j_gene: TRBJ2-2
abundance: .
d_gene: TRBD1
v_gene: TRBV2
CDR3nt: TGTGCCAGCCGACAGGGGCCCACCGGGGAGCTGTTTTTT
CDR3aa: CASRQGPTGELFF

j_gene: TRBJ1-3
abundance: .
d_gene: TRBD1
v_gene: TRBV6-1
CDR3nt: TGTGCCAGCAGTGAACTGACAGGGCCCCGGGGCTCTGGAAACACCATATATTTT
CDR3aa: CASSELTGPRGSGNTIYF

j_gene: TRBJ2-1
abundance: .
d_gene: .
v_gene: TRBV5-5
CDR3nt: TGTGCCAGCAGCTTGGCGACTGTCTCCTACAATGAGCAGTTCTTC
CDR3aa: CASSLATVSYNEQFF

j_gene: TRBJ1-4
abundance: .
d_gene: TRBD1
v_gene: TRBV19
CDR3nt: TGTGCCAGTAGCCTACAGGGGGCAGGTGAAAAACTGTTTTTT
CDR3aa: CASSLQGAGEKLFF

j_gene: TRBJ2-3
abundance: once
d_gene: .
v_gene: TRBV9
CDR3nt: TGTGCCAGCAGCGTAGTAGGAGGACCCGTTCGGGAATCGGCAGATACGCAGTATTTT
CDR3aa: CASSVVGGPVRESADTQYF

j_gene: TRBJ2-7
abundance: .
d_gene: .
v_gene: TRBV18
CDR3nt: TGTGCCAGCCGTTCCTTCTACGAGCAGTACTTC
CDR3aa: CASRSFYEQYF

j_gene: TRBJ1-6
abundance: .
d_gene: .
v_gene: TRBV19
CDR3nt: TGTGCCAGTAGGCCGAGCTCCTATAATTCACCCCTCCACTTT
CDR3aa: CASRPSSYNSPLHF

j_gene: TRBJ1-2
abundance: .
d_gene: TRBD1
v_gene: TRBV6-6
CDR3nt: TGTGCCAGCAGCACTAATCCGGGACAGGGGGCGGCAGGCTACACCTTC
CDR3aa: CASSTNPGQGAAGYTF

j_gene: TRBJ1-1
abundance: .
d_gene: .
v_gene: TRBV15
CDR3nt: TGTGCCACCAGCAGAGTCACGAGCCTCTCTGAAGCTTTCTTT
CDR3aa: CATSRVTSLSEAFF

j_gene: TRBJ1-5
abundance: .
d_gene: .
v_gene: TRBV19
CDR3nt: TGTGCCAGTTCAGGGGACGGAGGTATGAGCAATCAGCCCCAGCATTTT
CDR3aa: CASSGDGGMSNQPQHF

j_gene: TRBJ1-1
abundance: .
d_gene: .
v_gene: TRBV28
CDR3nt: TGTGCCAGCACCGAGAACACTGAAGCTTTCTTT
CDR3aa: CASTENTEAFF

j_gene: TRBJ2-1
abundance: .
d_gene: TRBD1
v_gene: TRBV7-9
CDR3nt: TGTGCCAGCAGCTCGGGAACGACAGGGGCCTCCTACAATGAGCAGTTCTTC
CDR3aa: CASSSGTTGASYNEQFF

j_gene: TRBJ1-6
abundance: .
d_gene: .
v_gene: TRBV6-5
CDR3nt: TGTGCCAGCATGTTACACCCGCGTGAAAATTCACCCCTCCACTTT
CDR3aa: CASMLHPRENSPLHF

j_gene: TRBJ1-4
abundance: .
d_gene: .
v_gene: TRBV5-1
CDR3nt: TGCGCCAGCAGCCCAGGGACCCCCGTTGGTAATGAAAAACTGTTTTTT
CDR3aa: CASSPGTPVGNEKLFF

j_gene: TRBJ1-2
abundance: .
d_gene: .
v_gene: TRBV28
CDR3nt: TGTGCCAGCAGTTTGCAGAAGGGGAGTAACTATGGCTACACCTTC
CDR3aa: CASSLQKGSNYGYTF